This TCR beta chain was sequenced for a study of CD4 T cells in relation to SARS-CoV-2 and coronaviruses. In regard to this clone: Its antigen is currently unknown.

From germline, CDR1 is MNHEY and CDR2 SVGAGI. Losses at the gene ends were 2 bases for V and 8 bases for J; bases not matched to a gene: 11. The CDR3 consists of 16 residues. Overall study results and limits: Pre-pandemic and post-infection samples never came from the same donor.

Before the COVID-19 pandemic, during about 2011-2019, CD4+ T cells were taken from unexposed donors. After roughly ten days of culture, CD4+ T cells were isolated. Data came from immunoSEQ multiplex PCR; TCRdb stores just in-frame clones and leaves some out. The table lists some 30,000 clones, around 78% of them singletons. The sequenced sample was CD4+ T cells from PBMCs, cultured in vitro. The chain combines TRBV6-5 with TRBJ2-1; 8 bases are a match to TRBD1. This TCR was sampled from a human donor in good health. CDR3 residues: CASSYTGQGGFDEQFF. The CDR3 DNA follows: TGTGCCAGCAGTTACACCGGACAGGGTGGTTTCGATGAGCAGTTCTTC.